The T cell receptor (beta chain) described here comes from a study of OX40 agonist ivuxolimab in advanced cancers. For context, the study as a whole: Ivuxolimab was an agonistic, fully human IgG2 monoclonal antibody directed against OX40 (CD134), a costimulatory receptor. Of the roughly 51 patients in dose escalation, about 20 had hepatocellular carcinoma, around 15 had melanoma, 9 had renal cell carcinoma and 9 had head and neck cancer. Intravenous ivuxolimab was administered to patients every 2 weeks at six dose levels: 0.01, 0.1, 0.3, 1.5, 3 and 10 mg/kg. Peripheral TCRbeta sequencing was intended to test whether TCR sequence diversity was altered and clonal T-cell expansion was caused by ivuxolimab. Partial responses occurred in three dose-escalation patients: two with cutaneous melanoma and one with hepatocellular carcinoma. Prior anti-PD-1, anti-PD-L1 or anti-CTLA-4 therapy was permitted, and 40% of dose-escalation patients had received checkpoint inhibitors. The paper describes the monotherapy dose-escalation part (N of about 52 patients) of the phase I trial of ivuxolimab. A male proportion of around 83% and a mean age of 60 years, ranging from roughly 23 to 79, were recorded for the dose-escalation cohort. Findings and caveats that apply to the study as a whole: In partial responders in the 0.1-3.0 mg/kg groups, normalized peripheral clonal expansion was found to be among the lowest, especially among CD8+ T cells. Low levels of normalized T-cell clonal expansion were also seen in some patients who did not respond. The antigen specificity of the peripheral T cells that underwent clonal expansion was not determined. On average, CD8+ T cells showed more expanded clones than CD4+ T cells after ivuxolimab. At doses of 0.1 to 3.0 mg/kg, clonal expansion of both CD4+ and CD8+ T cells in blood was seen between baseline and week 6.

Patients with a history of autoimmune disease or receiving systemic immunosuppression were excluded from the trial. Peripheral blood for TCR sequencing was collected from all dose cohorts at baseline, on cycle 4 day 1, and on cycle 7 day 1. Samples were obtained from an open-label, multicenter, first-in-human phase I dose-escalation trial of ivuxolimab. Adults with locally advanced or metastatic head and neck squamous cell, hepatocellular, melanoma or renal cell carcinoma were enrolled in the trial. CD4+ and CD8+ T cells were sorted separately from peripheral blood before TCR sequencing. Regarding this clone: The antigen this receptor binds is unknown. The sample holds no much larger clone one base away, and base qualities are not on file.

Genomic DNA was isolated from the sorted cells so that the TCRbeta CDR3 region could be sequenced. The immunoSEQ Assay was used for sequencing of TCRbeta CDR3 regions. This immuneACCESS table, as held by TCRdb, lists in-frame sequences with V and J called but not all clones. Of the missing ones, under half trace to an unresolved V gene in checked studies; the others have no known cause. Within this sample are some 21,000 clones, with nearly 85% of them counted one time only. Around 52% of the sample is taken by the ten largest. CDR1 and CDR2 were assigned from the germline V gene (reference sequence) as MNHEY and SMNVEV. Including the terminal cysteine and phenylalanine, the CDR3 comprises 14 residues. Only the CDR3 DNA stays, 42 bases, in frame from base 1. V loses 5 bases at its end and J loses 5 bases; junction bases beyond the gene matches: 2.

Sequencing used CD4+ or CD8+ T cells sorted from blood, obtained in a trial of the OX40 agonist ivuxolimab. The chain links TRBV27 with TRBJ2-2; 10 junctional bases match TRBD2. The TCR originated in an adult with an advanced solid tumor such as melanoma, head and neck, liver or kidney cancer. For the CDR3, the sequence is CASSTSGATGELFF. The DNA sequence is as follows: TGTGCCAGCAGTACTAGCGGGGCAACCGGGGAGCTGTTTTTT.